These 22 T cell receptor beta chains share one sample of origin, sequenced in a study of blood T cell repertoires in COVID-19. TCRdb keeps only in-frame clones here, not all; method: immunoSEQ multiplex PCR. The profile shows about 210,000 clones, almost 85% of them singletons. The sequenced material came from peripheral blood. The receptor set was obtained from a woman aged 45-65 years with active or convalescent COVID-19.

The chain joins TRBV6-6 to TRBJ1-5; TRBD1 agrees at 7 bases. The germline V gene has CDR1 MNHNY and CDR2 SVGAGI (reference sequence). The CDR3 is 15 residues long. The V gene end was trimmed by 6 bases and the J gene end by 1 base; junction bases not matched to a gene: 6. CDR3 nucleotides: TGTGCCAGCAGGGAAGGGACAGTCAGCAATCAGCCCCAGCATTTT. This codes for CASREGTVSNQPQHF.

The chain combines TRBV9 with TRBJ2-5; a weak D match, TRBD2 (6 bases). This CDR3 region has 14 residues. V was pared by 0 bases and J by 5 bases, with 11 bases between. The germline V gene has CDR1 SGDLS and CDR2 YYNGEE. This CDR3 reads CASSVELASETQYF. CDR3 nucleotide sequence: TGTGCCAGCAGCGTAGAACTAGCCAGTGAGACCCAGTACTTC.

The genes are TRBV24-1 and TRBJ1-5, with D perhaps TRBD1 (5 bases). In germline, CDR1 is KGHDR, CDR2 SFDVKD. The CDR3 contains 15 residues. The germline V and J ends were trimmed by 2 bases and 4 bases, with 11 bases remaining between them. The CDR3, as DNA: TGTGCCACCAGTGATTCAGGCAGGGCGAATCAGCCCCAGCATTTT. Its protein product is CATSDSGRANQPQHF.

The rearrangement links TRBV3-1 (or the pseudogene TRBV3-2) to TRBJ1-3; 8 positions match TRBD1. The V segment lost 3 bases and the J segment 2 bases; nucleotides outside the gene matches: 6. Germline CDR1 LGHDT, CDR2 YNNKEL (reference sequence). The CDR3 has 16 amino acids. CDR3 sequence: CASSHLWTGTGNTIYF. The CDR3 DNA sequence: TGTGCCAGCAGCCACCTCTGGACAGGGACTGGAAACACCATATATTTT.

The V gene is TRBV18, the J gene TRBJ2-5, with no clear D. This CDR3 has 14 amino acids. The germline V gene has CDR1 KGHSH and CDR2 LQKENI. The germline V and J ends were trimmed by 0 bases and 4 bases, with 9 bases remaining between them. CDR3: CASSPPERRETQYF. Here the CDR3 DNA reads TGTGCCAGCTCACCACCGGAAAGGAGAGAGACCCAGTACTTC.

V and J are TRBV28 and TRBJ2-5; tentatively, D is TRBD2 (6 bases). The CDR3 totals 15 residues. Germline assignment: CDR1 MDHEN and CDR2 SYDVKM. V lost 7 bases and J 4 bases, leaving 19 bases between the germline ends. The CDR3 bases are TGTGCCAGCACCCACCGGGGGACCGTACCAGAGACCCAGTACTTC. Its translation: CASTHRGTVPETQYF.

The CDR3 region is CASTVQGTYEQYV. DNA of the CDR3: TGTGCCAGCACCGTACAGGGGACGTACGAGCAGTACGTC. The chain recombines TRBV7-8 with TRBJ2-7; TRBD1 agrees at 7 bases. This CDR3 contains 13 residues. With 7 bases clipped from V and 4 bases from J, the junction kept 7 bases outside the gene matches. The germline V gene encodes CDR1 SGHVS and CDR2 FQNEAQ.

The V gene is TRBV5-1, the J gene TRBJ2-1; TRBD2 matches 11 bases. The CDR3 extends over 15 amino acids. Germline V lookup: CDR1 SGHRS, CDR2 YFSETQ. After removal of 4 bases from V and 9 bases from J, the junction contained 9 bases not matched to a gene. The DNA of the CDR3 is TGCGCCAGCAGCCCGGGTACTAGCGGGAGTGGTGAGCAGTTCTTC. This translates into CASSPGTSGSGEQFF.

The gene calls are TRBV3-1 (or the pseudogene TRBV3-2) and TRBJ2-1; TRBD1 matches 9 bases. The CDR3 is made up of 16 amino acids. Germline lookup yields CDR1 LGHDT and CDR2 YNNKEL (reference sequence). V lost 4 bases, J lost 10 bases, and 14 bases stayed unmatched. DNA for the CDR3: TGTGCCAGCAGCCCGGGGCGGGACAGGGCGCCCTTGGAGCAGTTCTTC. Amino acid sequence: CASSPGRDRAPLEQFF.

CDR3 DNA sequence: TGCGCCAGCAGCTTGTCAGGGGCTGGTACCGGGGAGCTGTTTTTT. This gives the protein CASSLSGAGTGELFF. The V call is TRBV5-1, the J call TRBJ2-2; TRBD1 is a possible D gene (6 bases). The germline V and J ends were trimmed by 1 base and 5 bases, with 12 bases remaining between them. The V gene's germline CDR1 is SGHRS and CDR2 YFSETQ. CDR3 length: 15 amino acids.

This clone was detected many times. The CDR3 here is CASRTQGRLNYGYTF. The DNA of the CDR3 is TGTGCCAGTAGAACACAGGGGCGACTTAACTATGGCTACACCTTC. The gene calls are TRBV19 and TRBJ1-2; 7 nucleotides line up with TRBD1. This CDR3 has 15 residues. Germline V CDR1 and CDR2: LNHDA, SQIVND (reference sequence). The junction had 8 bases not matched to a gene; V was cut back by 6 bases and J by 1 base.

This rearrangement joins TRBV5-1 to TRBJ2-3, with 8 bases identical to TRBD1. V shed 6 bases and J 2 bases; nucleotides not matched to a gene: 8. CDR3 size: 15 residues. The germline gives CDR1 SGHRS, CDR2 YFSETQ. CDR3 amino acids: CASTGQGKVTDTQYF. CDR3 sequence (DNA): TGCGCCAGCACAGGACAGGGAAAGGTCACAGATACGCAGTATTTT. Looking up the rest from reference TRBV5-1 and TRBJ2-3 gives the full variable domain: KAGVTQTPRYLIKTRGQQVTLSCSPISGHRSVSWYQQTPGQGLQFLFEYFSETQRNKGNFPGRFSGRQFSNSRSEMNVSTLELGDSALYLCASTGQGKVTDTQYFGPGTRLTVL.

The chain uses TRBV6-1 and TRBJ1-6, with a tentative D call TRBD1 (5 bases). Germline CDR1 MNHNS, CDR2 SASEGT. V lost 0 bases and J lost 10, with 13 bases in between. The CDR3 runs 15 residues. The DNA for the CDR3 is TGTGCCAGCAGTGAAGCGCGCGGGGCGGGCTCACCCCTCCACTTT. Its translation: CASSEARGAGSPLHF.

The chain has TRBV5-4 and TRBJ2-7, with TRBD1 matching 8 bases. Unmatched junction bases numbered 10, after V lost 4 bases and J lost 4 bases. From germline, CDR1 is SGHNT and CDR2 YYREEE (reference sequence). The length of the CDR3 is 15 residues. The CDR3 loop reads CASSGGAGGFYEQYF. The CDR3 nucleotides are TGTGCCAGCAGCGGAGGTGCAGGGGGCTTTTACGAGCAGTACTTC.

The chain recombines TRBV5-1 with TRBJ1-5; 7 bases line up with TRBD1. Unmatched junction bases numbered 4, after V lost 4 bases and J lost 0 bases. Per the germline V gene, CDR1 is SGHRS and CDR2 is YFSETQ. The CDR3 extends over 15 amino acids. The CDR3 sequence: CASSTTGNSNQPQHF. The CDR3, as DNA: TGCGCCAGCAGCACGACAGGGAATAGCAATCAGCCCCAGCATTTT.

The CDR3 DNA is TGTGCCAGCAGTGAACAGTACTCCTACGAGCAGTACGTC. Encoded protein: CASSEQYSYEQYV. J is TRBJ2-7 and V is TRBV2; D gene uncertain. This CDR3 has 13 amino acids. V lost 2 bases to trimming and J lost 0 bases, with 5 bases between them. The V gene's germline CDR1 is SNHLY and CDR2 FYNNEI.

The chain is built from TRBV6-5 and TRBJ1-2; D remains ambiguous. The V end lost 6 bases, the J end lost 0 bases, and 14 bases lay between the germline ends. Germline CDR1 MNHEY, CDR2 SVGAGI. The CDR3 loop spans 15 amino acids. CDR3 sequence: CASSPIDGANYGYTF. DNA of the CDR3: TGTGCCAGCAGCCCCATCGACGGGGCTAACTATGGCTACACCTTC.

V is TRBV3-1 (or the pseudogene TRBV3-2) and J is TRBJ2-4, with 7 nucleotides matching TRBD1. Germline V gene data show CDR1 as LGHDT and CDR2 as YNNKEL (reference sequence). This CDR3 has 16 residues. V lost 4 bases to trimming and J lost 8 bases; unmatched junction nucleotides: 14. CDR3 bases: TGTGCCAGCAGCCCGTACAGGGGAAGGGTTGTGGACATTCAGTACTTC. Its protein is CASSPYRGRVVDIQYF.

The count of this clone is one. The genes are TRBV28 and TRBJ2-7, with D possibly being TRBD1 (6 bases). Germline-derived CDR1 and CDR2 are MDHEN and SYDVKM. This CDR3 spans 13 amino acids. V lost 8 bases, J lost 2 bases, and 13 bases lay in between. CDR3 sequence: CASGTFKTYEQYF. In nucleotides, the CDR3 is TGTGCCAGCGGGACATTTAAGACCTACGAGCAGTACTTC.

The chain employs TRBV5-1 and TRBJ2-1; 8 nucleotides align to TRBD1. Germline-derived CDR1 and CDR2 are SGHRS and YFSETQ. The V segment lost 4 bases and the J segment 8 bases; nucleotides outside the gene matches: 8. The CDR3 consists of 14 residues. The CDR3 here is CASSPEDRVDEQFF. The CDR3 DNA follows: TGCGCCAGCAGCCCGGAGGACAGGGTAGATGAGCAGTTCTTC.

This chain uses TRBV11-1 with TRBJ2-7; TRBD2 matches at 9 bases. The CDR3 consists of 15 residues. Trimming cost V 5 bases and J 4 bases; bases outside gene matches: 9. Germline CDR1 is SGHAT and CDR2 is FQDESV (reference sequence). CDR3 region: CASSAGLAGHYEQYF. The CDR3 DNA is TGTGCCAGCAGCGCCGGGCTAGCGGGACATTACGAGCAGTACTTC.

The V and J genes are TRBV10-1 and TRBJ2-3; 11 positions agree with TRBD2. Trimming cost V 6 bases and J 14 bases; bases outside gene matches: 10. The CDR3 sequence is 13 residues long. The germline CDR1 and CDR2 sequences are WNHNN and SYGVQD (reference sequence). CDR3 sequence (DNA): TGCGCCAGCAGCGGAGCACTAGCGGGAGTATCGTATTTT. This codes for CASSGALAGVSYF.